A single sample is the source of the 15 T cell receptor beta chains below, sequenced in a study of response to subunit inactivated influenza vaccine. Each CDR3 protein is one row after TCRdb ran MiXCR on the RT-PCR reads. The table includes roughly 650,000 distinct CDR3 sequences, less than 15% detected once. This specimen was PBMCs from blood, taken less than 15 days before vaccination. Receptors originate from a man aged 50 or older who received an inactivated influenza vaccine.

CDR3 loop: CASSKGTASGNTIYF. The CDR3, as DNA: TGTGCCAGCAGTAAAGGGACGGCCTCTGGAAACACCATATATTTT. The rearrangement joins TRBV6-1 to TRBJ1-3; perhaps TRBD1 as D (5 bases). V lost 5 bases, J lost 0 bases, and 11 bases lay in between. The CDR3 has 15 residues. Germline V gives CDR1 MNHNS, CDR2 SASEGT.

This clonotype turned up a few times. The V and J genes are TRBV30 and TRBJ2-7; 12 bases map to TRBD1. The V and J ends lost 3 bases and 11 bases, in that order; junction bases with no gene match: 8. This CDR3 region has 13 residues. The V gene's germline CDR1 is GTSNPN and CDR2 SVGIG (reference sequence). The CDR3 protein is CAWSRDRGPIEYF. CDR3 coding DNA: TGTGCCTGGAGCAGGGACAGGGGGCCTATCGAGTACTTC.

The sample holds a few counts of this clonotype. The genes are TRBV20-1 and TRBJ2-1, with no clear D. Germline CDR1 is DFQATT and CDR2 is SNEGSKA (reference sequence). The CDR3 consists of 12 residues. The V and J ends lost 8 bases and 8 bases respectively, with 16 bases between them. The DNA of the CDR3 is TGCAGTAGTCCCCCCTATTCCGATGAGCAGTTCTTC. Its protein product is CSSPPYSDEQFF.

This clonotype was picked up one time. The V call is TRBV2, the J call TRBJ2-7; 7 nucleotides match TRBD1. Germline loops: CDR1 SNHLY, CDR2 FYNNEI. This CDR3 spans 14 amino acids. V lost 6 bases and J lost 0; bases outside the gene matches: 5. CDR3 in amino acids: CASRYRGTSYEQYF. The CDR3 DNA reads TGTGCCAGCAGATACAGGGGAACCTCCTACGAGCAGTACTTC.

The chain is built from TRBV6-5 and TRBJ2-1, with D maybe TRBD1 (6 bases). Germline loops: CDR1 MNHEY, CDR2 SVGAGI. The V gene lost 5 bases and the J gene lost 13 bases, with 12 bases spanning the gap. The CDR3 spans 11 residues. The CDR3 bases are TGTGCCAGCAGTAGGGGGACCGGCCAGTTCTTC. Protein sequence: CASSRGTGQFF.

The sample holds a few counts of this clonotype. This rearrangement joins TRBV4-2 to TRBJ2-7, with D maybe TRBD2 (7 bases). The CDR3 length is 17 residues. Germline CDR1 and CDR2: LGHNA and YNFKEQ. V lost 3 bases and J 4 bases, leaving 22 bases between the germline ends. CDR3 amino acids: CASSHSRGRASYYEQYF. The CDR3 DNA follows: TGTGCCAGCAGCCACTCTAGGGGGAGGGCCTCTTATTACGAGCAGTACTTC.

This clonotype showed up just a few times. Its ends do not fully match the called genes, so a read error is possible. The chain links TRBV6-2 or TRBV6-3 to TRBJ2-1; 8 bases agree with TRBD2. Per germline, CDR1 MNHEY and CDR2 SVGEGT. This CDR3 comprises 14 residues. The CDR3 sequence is CASSQAGAYNEQFF. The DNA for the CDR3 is TGCGCCAGCAGCCAAGCGGGGGCCTACAATGAGCAGTTCTTC.

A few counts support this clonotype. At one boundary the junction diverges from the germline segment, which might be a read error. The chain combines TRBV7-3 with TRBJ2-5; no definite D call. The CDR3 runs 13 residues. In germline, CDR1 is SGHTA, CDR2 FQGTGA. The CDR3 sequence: CSSSLVKEETQYF. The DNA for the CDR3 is TGTTCCAGCAGCTTGGTTAAGGAAGAGACCCAGTACTTC. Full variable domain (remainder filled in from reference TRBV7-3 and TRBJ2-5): GAGVSQTPSNKVTEKGKYVELRCDPISGHTALYWYRQSLGQGPEFLIYFQGTGAADDSGLPNDRFFAVRPEGSVSTLKIQRTERGDSAVYLCSSSLVKEETQYFGPGTRLLVL.

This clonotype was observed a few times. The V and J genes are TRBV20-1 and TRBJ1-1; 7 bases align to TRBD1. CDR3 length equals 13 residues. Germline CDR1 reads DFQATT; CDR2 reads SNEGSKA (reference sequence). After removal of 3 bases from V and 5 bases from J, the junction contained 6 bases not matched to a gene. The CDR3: CSASRQGRTEAFF. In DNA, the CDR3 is TGCAGTGCTAGCAGACAGGGTAGAACTGAAGCTTTCTTT.

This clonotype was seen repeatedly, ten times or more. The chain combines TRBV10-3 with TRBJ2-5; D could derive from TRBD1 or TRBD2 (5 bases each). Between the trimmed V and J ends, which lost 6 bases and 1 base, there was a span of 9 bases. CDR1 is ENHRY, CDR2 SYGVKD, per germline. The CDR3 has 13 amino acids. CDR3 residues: CAIRGDSQETQYF. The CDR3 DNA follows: TGTGCCATCAGGGGAGACAGCCAAGAGACCCAGTACTTC.

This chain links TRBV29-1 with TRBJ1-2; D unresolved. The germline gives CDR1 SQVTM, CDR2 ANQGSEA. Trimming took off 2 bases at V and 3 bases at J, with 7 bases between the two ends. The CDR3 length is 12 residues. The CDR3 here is CSVERRHYGYTF. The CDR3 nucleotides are TGCAGCGTTGAACGGAGGCACTATGGCTACACCTTC.

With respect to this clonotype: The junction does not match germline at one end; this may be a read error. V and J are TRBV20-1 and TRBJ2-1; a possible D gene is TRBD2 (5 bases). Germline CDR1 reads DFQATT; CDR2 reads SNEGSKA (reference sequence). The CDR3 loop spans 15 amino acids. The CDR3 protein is CSAIYISASYNGQFF. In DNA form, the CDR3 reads TGCAGTGCTATATACATTAGCGCCTCCTACAATGGGCAGTTCTTC.

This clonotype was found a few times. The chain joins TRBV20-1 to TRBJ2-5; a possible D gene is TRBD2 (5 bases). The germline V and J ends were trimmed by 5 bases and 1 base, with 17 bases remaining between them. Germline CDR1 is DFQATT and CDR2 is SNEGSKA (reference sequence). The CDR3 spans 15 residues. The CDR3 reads CSARAARVSQETQYF. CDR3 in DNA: TGCAGTGCTCGTGCGGCGAGGGTTTCCCAAGAGACCCAGTACTTC.

The chain's CDR3 is CASSLAGSWTDTQYF. The DNA of the CDR3 is TGCGCCAGCAGCTTGGCAGGGTCTTGGACAGATACGCAGTATTTT. V gene TRBV5-1 combines with J gene TRBJ2-3; weak D call: TRBD1 (5 bases). The germline CDR1 and CDR2 sequences are SGHRS and YFSETQ. Deletions cut 0 bases from V and 3 bases from J, with 11 bases between. CDR3 length: 15 residues.

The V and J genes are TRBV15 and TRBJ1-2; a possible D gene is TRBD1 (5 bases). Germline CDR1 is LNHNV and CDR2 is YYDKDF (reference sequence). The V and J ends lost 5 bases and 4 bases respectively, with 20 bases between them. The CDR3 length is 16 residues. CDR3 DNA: TGTGCCACCAGCCGACGGGGGGGTGGACGGGGCTATGGCTACACCTTC. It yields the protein CATSRRGGGRGYGYTF.